Listed below are T cell receptor beta chains from one sample, sequenced in a study of CD8 T cells in ankylosing spondylitis. TCRdb re-analysed the 5' RACE reads in MiXCR, keeping a single row per CDR3 protein. Of roughly 100,000 distinct CDR3 sequences in the sample, 24% were seen once. The sample comprised synovial fluid, either unsorted or a sorted T cell fraction (not recorded which). These receptors all stem from a male donor with ankylosing spondylitis. CDR3s include the opening cysteine and the closing phenylalanine or tryptophan. D genes are given only for firm matches. Clone size is shown for a subset of rows, as once, few, many or a class of expanded clone.

TRBD2 | many | TRBJ2-1 | TRBV20-1 | CSAMGLAGDGWVQFF | TGCAGTGCGATGGGACTAGCGGGAGATGGATGGGTGCAGTTCTTC
NA | NA | TRBJ2-3 | TRBV5-1 | CASRGWGTDTQYF | TGCGCCAGCAGGGGGTGGGGCACAGATACGCAGTATTTT
TRBD2 | few | TRBJ2-5 | TRBV3-1 | CASTRTRQETQYF | TGTGCCAGCACTAGGACTAGACAAGAGACCCAGTACTTC
NA | few | TRBJ2-3 | TRBV13 | CASSKRTDTQYF | TGTGCCAGCAGTAAGCGAACAGATACGCAGTATTTT
NA | many | TRBJ1-1 | TRBV20-1 | CSARGADSSNTEAFF | TGCAGTGCTAGAGGGGCGGACAGTTCGAACACTGAAGCTTTCTTT
NA | NA | TRBJ1-3 | TRBV14 | CASSRTLSGNTIYF | TGTGCCAGCAGCCGGACCCTCTCTGGAAACACCATATATTTT
NA | NA | TRBJ2-3 | TRBV11-1 | CASSLTRSSDTQYF | TGTGCCAGCAGCTTAACTAGGTCGTCAGATACGCAGTATTTT
TRBD2 | many | TRBJ2-1 | TRBV18 | CASSPPISGSGNEQFF | TGTGCCAGCTCACCACCGATTAGCGGGAGCGGCAATGAGCAGTTCTTC
NA | few | TRBJ2-1 | TRBV11-2 | CASSRPRSRGQFSSYNEQFF | TGTGCCAGCAGCCGACCCCGCTCACGAGGACAGTTTAGCTCCTACAATGAGCAGTTCTTC
NA | few | TRBJ1-5 | TRBV20-1 | CSAGGGNQPQHF | TGCAGTGCTGGGGGGGGAAATCAGCCCCAGCATTTT
NA | NA | TRBJ1-5 | TRBV27 | CASSLFGSTGNQPQHF | TGTGCCAGCAGTTTATTCGGGTCGACAGGAAATCAGCCCCAGCATTTT
TRBD2 | NA | TRBJ2-2 | TRBV5-1 | CASSPGAGENTEELFF | TGCGCCAGCAGCCCCGGGGCGGGAGAGAATACCGAGGAGCTGTTTTTT
NA | few | TRBJ1-1 | TRBV5-1 | CASSLRGAEAFF | TGCGCCAGCAGCTTGCGGGGCGCTGAAGCTTTCTTT
NA | NA | TRBJ1-4 | TRBV5-1 | CASSLESQSEKLFF | TGCGCCAGCAGCTTGGAGTCCCAATCAGAAAAACTGTTTTTT
TRBD2 | few | TRBJ2-3 | TRBV7-2 | CASSLAGSGISTDTQYF | TGTGCCAGCAGCTTAGCGGGTAGCGGGATTTCGACAGATACGCAGTATTTT
NA | many | TRBJ1-3 | TRBV9 | CASSVGSGAGNTIYF | TGTGCCAGCAGCGTAGGATCAGGGGCTGGAAACACCATATATTTT
TRBD2 | many | TRBJ2-1 | TRBV20-1 | CSARSGSGNEQFF | TGCAGTGCTAGATCCGGTAGCGGGAATGAGCAGTTCTTC
NA | NA | TRBJ1-5 | TRBV5-1 | CASSLDGLNQPQHF | TGCGCCAGCAGCTTGGACGGACTCAATCAGCCCCAGCATTTT
TRBD2 | few | TRBJ2-1 | TRBV5-4 | CASSQIGGGSNEQFF | TGTGCCAGCAGTCAGATCGGGGGGGGTTCAAATGAGCAGTTCTTC
TRBD2 | few | TRBJ2-5 | TRBV5-1 | CASSLKLAGPSGTQYF | TGCGCCAGCAGCTTGAAGCTAGCGGGGCCCTCAGGGACCCAGTACTTC
NA | few | TRBJ1-2 | TRBV6-2/TRBV6-3 | CASSPRVGDDTF | TGTGCCAGCAGTCCGCGGGTCGGAGATGACACCTTC
TRBD1 | NA | TRBJ1-1 | TRBV12-3/TRBV12-4 | CASSRWQGVTEAFF | TGTGCCAGCAGTCGCTGGCAGGGGGTTACTGAAGCTTTCTTT
NA | NA | TRBJ2-3 | TRBV5-6 | CASSGTGDRTDTQYF | TGTGCCAGCAGCGGAACAGGCGACCGCACAGATACGCAGTATTTT
NA | NA | TRBJ2-1 | TRBV29-1 | CSVEPSGYNEQFF | TGCAGCGTTGAACCCAGCGGATACAATGAGCAGTTCTTC
TRBD1 | NA | TRBJ2-5 | TRBV20-1 | CSGRQGGETQYF | TGCAGTGGCAGACAGGGTGGGGAGACCCAGTACTTC
TRBD2 | many | TRBJ2-3 | TRBV12-3/TRBV12-4 | CATSGRLDTQYF | TGTGCCACTAGCGGGAGGCTAGATACGCAGTATTTT
NA | few | TRBJ2-3 | TRBV11-2 | CASSSGNGGFDTQYF | TGTGCCAGCAGCTCTGGGAATGGGGGCTTTGATACGCAGTATTTT
TRBD2 | few | TRBJ2-1 | TRBV11-2 | CASSISGMRYNEQFF | TGTGCCAGCAGCATTAGCGGGATGAGGTACAATGAGCAGTTCTTC
NA | many | TRBJ2-3 | TRBV6-5 | CASSSSYDRAGDTQYF | TGTGCCAGCAGTTCTTCATACGACAGGGCGGGGGATACGCAGTATTTT
NA | many | TRBJ1-1 | TRBV11-2 | CATHTPTNTEAFF | TGTGCCACCCATACTCCAACGAACACTGAAGCTTTCTTT
NA | few | TRBJ2-7 | TRBV28 | CASSLPGSQYEQYF | TGTGCCAGCAGTTTGCCCGGATCCCAATACGAGCAGTACTTC
NA | few | TRBJ2-1 | TRBV5-1 | CASSLALGGQEQFF | TGCGCCAGCAGCTTGGCCCTGGGGGGACAGGAGCAGTTCTTC
NA | once | TRBJ2-2 | TRBV6-6 | CASAQNTGELFF | TGTGCCAGCGCCCAAAACACCGGGGAGCTGTTTTTT
NA | NA | TRBJ2-3 | TRBV4-2 | CASSQDSDSRQYF | TGTGCCAGCAGCCAAGATTCGGACTCACGGCAGTATTTT
NA | NA | TRBJ2-3 | TRBV7-9 | CASSFTASASTDTQYF | TGTGCCAGCAGCTTTACGGCGTCAGCTAGCACAGATACGCAGTATTTT
TRBD1 | many | TRBJ2-1 | TRBV9 | CASSPPGGNEQFF | TGTGCCAGCAGCCCTCCAGGGGGCAATGAGCAGTTCTTC
NA | NA | TRBJ2-1 | TRBV29-1 | CSVGPSSYNEQFF | TGCAGCGTTGGACCTAGCTCCTACAATGAGCAGTTCTTC
NA | few | TRBJ2-6 | TRBV6-5 | CASSSLGSGANVLTF | TGTGCCAGCAGTTCCCTGGGGTCTGGGGCCAACGTCCTGACTTTC
TRBD2 | few | TRBJ2-1 | TRBV27 | CASSRAGVGEQFF | TGTGCCAGCAGTCGCGCGGGAGTAGGAGAGCAGTTCTTC
NA | NA | TRBJ2-5 | TRBV20-1 | CSLKGASETQYF | TGCAGCCTCAAGGGAGCGTCGGAGACCCAGTACTTC
NA | NA | TRBJ1-2 | TRBV11-3 | CASSFTGSRSDGYTF | TGTGCCAGCAGCTTCACAGGGTCACGAAGTGACGGCTACACCTTC
NA | many | TRBJ2-3 | TRBV6-1 | CASSEYNTDTQYF | TGTGCCAGCAGTGAGTACAACACAGATACGCAGTATTTT
TRBD1 | few | TRBJ2-3 | TRBV12-3/TRBV12-4 | CASSLAGTASTDTQYF | TGTGCCAGCAGTTTAGCCGGGACAGCTAGCACAGATACGCAGTATTTT
NA | many | TRBJ2-3 | TRBV12-3/TRBV12-4 | CASSLIGGGGTDTQYF | TGTGCCAGCAGTTTGATAGGAGGGGGTGGCACAGATACGCAGTATTTT
NA | NA | TRBJ2-3 | TRBV6-6 | CASMSPGGTQYF | TGTGCCAGCATGTCTCCCGGGGGTACGCAGTATTTT
NA | NA | TRBJ2-2 | TRBV19 | CASSRRTFNTGELFF | TGTGCCAGTAGTAGGCGGACTTTTAACACCGGGGAGCTGTTTTTT
NA | many | TRBJ2-3 | TRBV10-3 | CAISVDRQTTDTQYF | TGTGCCATCAGTGTCGACAGGCAAACCACAGATACGCAGTATTTT
TRBD2 | NA | TRBJ2-3 | TRBV20-1 | CSARDRRREATDTQYF | TGCAGTGCTAGAGATCGAAGGCGGGAGGCCACAGATACGCAGTATTTT
TRBD2 | few | TRBJ2-1 | TRBV2 | CASIVLAGGRGEQFF | TGTGCCAGCATCGTTCTAGCGGGAGGGCGGGGTGAGCAGTTCTTC
NA | NA | TRBJ2-5 | TRBV7-8 | CASSLTRNPGETQYF | TGTGCCAGCAGCTTAACAAGAAACCCTGGGGAGACCCAGTACTTC
NA | NA | TRBJ2-1 | TRBV20-1 | CSARDQQGHYNEQFF | TGCAGTGCTAGAGATCAGCAGGGGCACTACAATGAGCAGTTCTTC
NA | NA | TRBJ2-7 | TRBV2 | CASSVVGIYEQYF | TGTGCCAGCAGTGTAGTGGGGATCTACGAGCAGTACTTC
TRBD1 | NA | TRBJ1-1 | TRBV11-1 | CASSKVRGTGGKNTEAFF | TGTGCCAGCAGCAAAGTTCGCGGGACAGGGGGCAAGAACACTGAAGCTTTCTTT
NA | many | TRBJ1-5 | TRBV20-1 | CSALQQGGQPQHF | TGCAGTGCTCTCCAACAGGGAGGTCAGCCCCAGCATTTT
NA | NA | TRBJ1-6 | TRBV29-1 | CSVGNRNNSPLHF | TGCAGCGTTGGTAACCGGAATAATTCACCCCTCCACTTT